The TCR beta chain under discussion was sequenced for a study of blood T cell repertoires in COVID-19. The table came from immunoSEQ multiplex PCR; TCRdb's copy has only in-frame clones and leaves some out. The table includes 100,000 to 140,000 clones, around 89% detected once. The CDR3 is 15 residues long. Germline V gene sequence: CDR1 LNHDA, CDR2 SQIVND (reference sequence). The V and J ends lost 11 bases and 4 bases, in that order; junction bases with no gene match: 13. Sequenced sample: peripheral blood. The TCR comes from a man aged 35-49 years with active or convalescent COVID-19. This sequence joins TRBV19 and TRBJ1-1; TRBD1 matches 10 bases. This CDR3 reads CACAPGQGIGTEAFF. CDR3 in DNA: TGTGCCTGTGCTCCGGGACAGGGGATCGGCACTGAAGCTTTCTTT. Full variable domain (rest looked up from reference TRBV19 and TRBJ1-1): DGGITQSPKYLFRKEGQNVTLSCEQNLNHDAMYWYRQDPGQGLRLIYYSQIVNDFQKGDIAEGYSVSREKKESFPLTVTSAQKNPTAFYLCACAPGQGIGTEAFFGQGTRLTVV.